One and the same sample provided the 30 T cell receptor beta chains below, sequenced in a study of T cells after yellow fever vaccination. Via MiXCR, TCRdb re-called the 5' RACE reads, giving one row per CDR3 protein. The sample holds hundreds of thousands of distinct CDR3 sequences, 10% to 15% seen once. The starting material was PBMCs, obtained on the day of the yellow fever booster vaccination. The receptors stem from a young man who received the YFV17D yellow fever vaccine.

The chain couples TRBV7-2 to TRBJ2-5, with D maybe TRBD1 (5 bases). This CDR3 is 14 amino acids long. Germline assignment: CDR1 SGHTA and CDR2 FQGNSA. The V gene lost 7 bases and the J gene lost 5 bases, with 17 bases spanning the gap. The CDR3, as DNA: TGTGCCAGCAAAACCGGCCCAGGGTCGGAGACCCAGTACTTC. This sequence encodes CASKTGPGSETQYF. The full variable domain, with the rest looked up from reference TRBV7-2 and TRBJ2-5, is GAGVSQSPSNKVTEKGKDVELRCDPISGHTALYWYRQSLGQGLEFLIYFQGNSAPDKSGLPSDRFSAERTGGSVSTLTIQRTQQEDSAVYLCASKTGPGSETQYFGPGTRLLVL.

V and J are TRBV9 and TRBJ2-1, with no clear D. CDR3 length: 16 residues. Trimming removed 3 bases at V and 4 bases at J, with 17 bases between. Germline lookup yields CDR1 SGDLS and CDR2 YYNGEE. DNA of the CDR3: TGTGCCAGCAGCGCCCCGGCTTCGGCGGCATACAATGAGCAGTTCTTC. Encoded protein: CASSAPASAAYNEQFF.

This clonotype was counted only a few times. The chain uses TRBV7-2 and TRBJ2-7; 9 nucleotides align to TRBD1. CDR1 SGHTA and CDR2 FQGNSA come from the germline V gene. The trim removed 5 bases at V and 1 base at J, leaving 6 bases unmatched. The CDR3 is 15 amino acids. In DNA, the CDR3 is TGTGCCAGCAGCCAACAGGGGGCTATATCCTACGAGCAGTACTTC. Its protein is CASSQQGAISYEQYF.

This clonotype was observed a few times. The chain combines TRBV7-9 with TRBJ2-6; 9 bases are shared with TRBD1. The CDR3 has 15 residues. Germline V gives CDR1 SEHNR, CDR2 FQNEAQ (reference sequence). J gave up 1 base and V 7 bases, and 2 bases lay outside the gene matches. CDR3 loop: CASTGTGSGANVLTF. The CDR3 DNA follows: TGTGCCAGCACCGGGACAGGGTCTGGGGCCAACGTCCTGACTTTC.

This chain uses TRBV12-3 or TRBV12-4 with TRBJ2-3; D might be TRBD1 (6 bases). V lost 1 base, J lost 8 bases, and 19 bases lay in between. CDR3 length equals 16 residues. This CDR3 reads CASSLVPPGVGGTQYF. The DNA of the CDR3 is TGTGCCAGCAGTTTAGTCCCTCCTGGGGTAGGGGGTACGCAGTATTTT.

The chain employs TRBV19 and TRBJ2-5; D possibly corresponds to TRBD1 (6 bases). The V end was cut by 4 bases, the J end by 5 bases, with 20 bases between. This CDR3 has 16 residues. Germline CDR1 reads LNHDA; CDR2 reads SQIVND (reference sequence). The CDR3 protein is CASSTNRDNFFETQYF. The CDR3 DNA reads TGTGCCAGTAGTACGAACCGGGACAACTTCTTCGAGACCCAGTACTTC.

This chain connects TRBV6-1 to TRBJ2-1, with 7 bases lining up with TRBD2. There are 15 residues in the CDR3. The trim removed 6 bases at V and 7 bases at J, leaving 12 bases unmatched. CDR1 and CDR2 (germline): MNHNS, SASEGT. The CDR3 DNA reads TGTGCCAGCAGAACCCTAGCTAGCGGAAGGAATGAGCAGTTCTTC. As protein: CASRTLASGRNEQFF.

This clonotype was seen more than once but under ten times. The CDR3 reads CASSTRDNYGYTF. The CDR3 coding sequence is TGTGCCAGCAGCACCCGGGACAACTATGGCTACACCTTC. The chain links TRBV5-6 to TRBJ1-2; tentative D call: TRBD1 (5 bases). V lost 4 bases to trimming and J lost 2 bases, with 9 bases between them. The CDR3 runs 13 residues. Germline V lookup: CDR1 SGHDT, CDR2 YYEEEE.

The J gene is TRBJ2-7, the V gene TRBV19; 8 bases line up with TRBD2. CDR3 length equals 13 residues. The trim removed 5 bases at V and 4 bases at J, leaving 4 bases unmatched. CDR1 is LNHDA and CDR2 is SQIVND in the germline V gene (reference sequence). DNA of the CDR3: TGTGCCAGTAGTCAGCGGGAGCGGTACGAGCAGTACTTC. This translates into CASSQRERYEQYF.

This clonotype was seen ten or more times. The chain has TRBV7-9 and TRBJ2-1, with TRBD2 matching over 7 bases. Germline V gene lookup returns CDR1 SEHNR and CDR2 FQNEAQ (reference sequence). The CDR3 spans 15 residues. Trimming took 5 bases from V and 0 from J; bases not matched to a gene: 4. The CDR3 nucleotides read TGTGCCAGCAGCCCATCTAGCGGCTCCTACAATGAGCAGTTCTTC. Its translation is CASSPSSGSYNEQFF.

This clonotype was detected a few times. The chain recombines TRBV15 with TRBJ2-5, with D possibly matching TRBD2 (5 bases). Germline V gene lookup returns CDR1 LNHNV and CDR2 YYDKDF (reference sequence). Between the trimmed V and J ends, which lost 3 bases and 0 bases, there was a span of 14 bases. CDR3 length: 16 residues. For the CDR3, the DNA is TGTGCCACCAGCAGGGCCGGTAGCGAACACCAAGAGACCCAGTACTTC. This codes for CATSRAGSEHQETQYF.

This clonotype was counted between two and nine times. The chain couples TRBV20-1 to TRBJ2-1, with 7 bases lining up with TRBD2. Germline lookup yields CDR1 DFQATT and CDR2 SNEGSKA (reference sequence). After removal of 6 bases from V and 1 base from J, the junction contained 9 bases not matched to a gene. CDR3 length: 15 residues. The CDR3 protein is CSAEPGGRSYNEQFF. DNA of the CDR3: TGCAGTGCCGAACCGGGAGGCAGATCCTACAATGAGCAGTTCTTC.

The chain combines TRBV9 with TRBJ2-1, with D unclear. Looked up from germline, CDR1 is SGDLS and CDR2 is YYNGEE. The CDR3 consists of 15 residues. The germline V and J ends were trimmed by 0 bases and 1 base, with 8 bases remaining between them. CDR3 nucleotide sequence: TGTGCCAGCAGCGTAGAGGGTGGGTCCTACAATGAGCAGTTCTTC. Translating gives CASSVEGGSYNEQFF.

The chain employs TRBV29-1 and TRBJ2-1; TRBD2 aligns across 8 bases. Per the germline V gene, CDR1 is SQVTM and CDR2 is ANQGSEA. V lost 4 bases to trimming and J lost 4 bases; unmatched junction nucleotides: 6. The CDR3 extends over 14 amino acids. The chain's CDR3 is CSVARTSQYNEQFF. In DNA form, the CDR3 reads TGCAGCGTTGCACGGACTAGCCAATACAATGAGCAGTTCTTC.

The rearrangement joins TRBV12-3 or TRBV12-4 to TRBJ2-1; D may be TRBD1 or TRBD2 (5 bases each). V was cut by 3 bases and J by 6 bases, with 12 bases left in between. This CDR3 has 14 residues. In nucleotides, the CDR3 is TGTGCCAGCAGTTTGGGGACCGACCCCAATGAGCAGTTCTTC. This gives the protein CASSLGTDPNEQFF.

CDR3 sequence (DNA): TGTGCCAGCCTCCCCTCGGCCAGGTCCACCGGGGAGCTGTTTTTT. Translation: CASLPSARSTGELFF. The gene calls are TRBV6-1 and TRBJ2-2; D gene ambiguous. V was pared by 8 bases and J by 4 bases, with 17 bases between. CDR3 length: 15 residues. Germline assignment: CDR1 MNHNS and CDR2 SASEGT.

There are a few counts of this clonotype. The chain uses TRBV7-8 and TRBJ1-1; TRBD1 matches 7 bases. J was trimmed by 1 base and V by 10 bases; bases with no gene match: 6. CDR1 is SGHVS and CDR2 is FQNEAQ in the germline V gene. The CDR3 is 13 residues long. The DNA of the CDR3 is TGTGCCACTACGGGACAGACGAACACTGAAGCTTTCTTT. Translating it yields CATTGQTNTEAFF.

J is TRBJ2-7 and V is TRBV20-1; D call uncertain. The CDR3 contains 13 residues. The germline gives CDR1 DFQATT, CDR2 SNEGSKA (reference sequence). The ends were cut back, 0 bases at V and 2 bases at J, with 8 bases in the middle. CDR3: CSAREASPYEQYF. The CDR3 DNA reads TGCAGTGCTAGAGAGGCCAGTCCCTACGAGCAGTACTTC.

This clonotype was observed once. The junction departs from the called germline gene at one end, perhaps through a read error. V gene TRBV29-1 combines with J gene TRBJ2-7; D unclear. The germline gives CDR1 SQVTM, CDR2 ANQGSEA. The CDR3 totals 17 residues. In DNA form, the CDR3 reads TGCAGCGTTGAGGTCCCAAATACAGCCTCGGACCTCTACCAGCAGTACTTC. It codes for CSVEVPNTASDLYQQYF.

This clonotype has more than one count but fewer than ten. This chain connects TRBV12-3 or TRBV12-4 to TRBJ1-5, with D unclear. Trimming cost V 8 bases and J 4 bases, with 12 bases left between them. The length of the CDR3 is 13 residues. The CDR3 loop is CASPGQLNQPQHF. DNA for the CDR3: TGTGCCAGCCCCGGGCAGTTGAATCAGCCCCAGCATTTT.

This clonotype was seen a few times. This chain connects TRBV20-1 to TRBJ2-7; 15 nucleotides align to TRBD2. V lost 0 bases to trimming and J lost 6 bases; unmatched junction nucleotides: 12. CDR1 is DFQATT, CDR2 SNEGSKA, per germline (reference sequence). CDR3 length equals 18 residues. CDR3 coding DNA: TGCAGTGCTAGAGATAGAGGGGGGGGACTAGCGGGAGGAGCCGAGCAGTACTTC. This translates into CSARDRGGGLAGGAEQYF.

The chain has TRBV12-3 or TRBV12-4 and TRBJ2-3, with D unclear. The V gene lost 6 bases and the J gene lost 6 bases, with 13 bases spanning the gap. CDR3 length: 13 residues. The CDR3 DNA sequence: TGTGCCAGCAGCATTTACGACAAGGATACGCAGTATTTT. Encoded protein: CASSIYDKDTQYF.

This clonotype was seen a few times. V usage is TRBV6-5 and J usage is TRBJ2-7; 8 bases are a match to TRBD2. Germline CDR1 and CDR2: MNHEY and SVGAGI. V was clipped by 3 bases and J by 9 bases; unmatched bases: 13. The length of the CDR3 is 15 residues. Written as DNA, the CDR3 is TGTGCCAGCAGTTATTCCAGCGGGAGCCAGTTCGGGCAGTACTTC. Encoded protein: CASSYSSGSQFGQYF.

V is TRBV4-3 and J is TRBJ1-2; the D gene is possibly TRBD1 (5 bases). CDR3 length: 14 amino acids. Germline CDR1 LGHNA, CDR2 YSLEER. Between the trimmed V and J ends, which lost 8 bases and 6 bases, there was a span of 19 bases. The CDR3 DNA follows: TGCGCCAGCGCAGCCAGTGTGGGGCTCCATGGCTACACCTTC. This gives the protein CASAASVGLHGYTF.

The chain couples TRBV7-2 to TRBJ2-5, with D perhaps matching TRBD2 (6 bases). The CDR3 is made up of 15 amino acids. Trimming removed 1 base at V and 4 bases at J, with 13 bases between. CDR1 and CDR2 from the germline V gene are SGHTA and FQGNSA. CDR3 coding DNA: TGTGCCAGCAGCTTAGACGGAGTGGGGGGAGAGACCCAGTACTTC. This codes for CASSLDGVGGETQYF. The full variable domain, in which reference TRBV7-2 and TRBJ2-5 provide the parts outside the CDR3, is GAGVSQSPSNKVTEKGKDVELRCDPISGHTALYWYRQSLGQGLEFLIYFQGNSAPDKSGLPSDRFSAERTGGSVSTLTIQRTQQEDSAVYLCASSLDGVGGETQYFGPGTRLLVL.

V and J are TRBV6-5 and TRBJ1-5; D is possibly TRBD1 (6 bases). The CDR3 runs to 16 residues. Trimming cost V 0 bases and J 6 bases, with 15 bases left between them. The germline V gene has CDR1 MNHEY and CDR2 SVGAGI. The CDR3 bases are TGTGCCAGCAGTTACTCAGGGGGGCCGAACTCTCAGCCCCAGCATTTT. Its translation is CASSYSGGPNSQPQHF.

This sequence joins TRBV3-1 and TRBJ2-3; 10 bases agree with TRBD2. V shed 3 bases and J 3 bases; nucleotides not matched to a gene: 15. The CDR3 extends over 19 amino acids. Germline CDR1 is LGHDT and CDR2 is YNNKEL (reference sequence). The CDR3 region is CASSQTYFVASGSTDTQYF. The CDR3 region has the DNA TGTGCCAGCAGCCAGACCTATTTTGTCGCTAGCGGGAGTACAGATACGCAGTATTTT.

This clonotype occurred a few times. The rearrangement uses TRBV20-1 and TRBJ2-1; D perhaps matches TRBD1 (6 bases). Trimming cost V 3 bases and J 0 bases, with 9 bases left between them. CDR3 length: 14 residues. CDR1 DFQATT and CDR2 SNEGSKA come from the germline V gene (reference sequence). CDR3 DNA sequence: TGCAGTGCTAGTCAGGGGAGCTCCTACAATGAGCAGTTCTTC. It yields the protein CSASQGSSYNEQFF.

This clonotype was picked up a small number of times. The chain joins TRBV20-1 to TRBJ2-5; D gene ambiguous. V lost 2 bases to trimming and J lost 4 bases, with 5 bases between them. Germline values: CDR1 DFQATT, CDR2 SNEGSKA (reference sequence). This CDR3 region has 11 residues. The CDR3: CSARKLETQYF. CDR3 nucleotide sequence: TGCAGTGCTAGAAAACTAGAGACCCAGTACTTC.

This clonotype was seen a few times. The chain couples TRBV5-5 to TRBJ2-1; D possibly corresponds to TRBD1 (5 bases). The CDR3 runs 13 residues. Germline V CDR1 and CDR2: SGHKS, YYEKEE (reference sequence). V was trimmed by 4 bases and J by 7 bases, leaving 12 bases between them. CDR3 sequence reads: CASSPIGENEQFF. The CDR3 coding sequence is TGTGCCAGCAGCCCGATAGGGGAAAATGAGCAGTTCTTC.